This T cell receptor beta chain stems from a study of CD8+ T cells in alopecia areata. Sequencing templates came from extracted RNA that was reverse transcribed into cDNA. Produced via immunoSEQ multiplex PCR; TCRdb's table is partial and in-frame only. The sample includes roughly 140,000 clones, approximately 80% seen only once; the top ten take roughly 25%. Documented treatment: oral pan-JAK inhibitor, 5-10 mg twice daily. The TCR sequence derives from a human donor with alopecia areata. Source: CD8+ T cells sorted from blood, taken at week 4, from a patient treated with tofacitinib.

CDR3 sequence (DNA): TGTGCCTGGAGTCCCTCGGGGATGTCCTACCAAGAGACCCAGTACTTC. It specifies CAWSPSGMSYQETQYF. The chain carries TRBV30 and TRBJ2-5, with TRBD2 as a possible D gene (5 bases). The length of the CDR3 is 16 residues. Germline lookup yields CDR1 GTSNPN and CDR2 SVGIG (reference sequence). V shed 2 bases and J shed 0 bases, with 16 bases lying between them.